This T cell receptor beta chain stems from a study of Graves' ophthalmopathy and Graves' hyperthyroidism. With 1 base removed from V and 2 bases from J, the gap between germline ends came to 17 bases. The CDR3 covers 17 residues. Germline CDR1 is SGHAT and CDR2 is FQDESV (reference sequence). Patients newly diagnosed with hyperthyroidism, under 2 months' duration, were aged 18 to 65, the study reports. Other autoimmune diseases, uncontrolled infections, pregnancy or lactation ruled patients out of participation. Diagnosis was based on clinical symptoms, serum thyroxine, TRAb, thyroid ultrasound and orbital computed tomography. At least ten counts were recorded for this clonotype. The study amplified TCR beta CDR3 regions using RNA transcripts. The first-round RT-PCR employed HTBI primers together with the Qiagen OneStep RT-PCR kit. A multiplex PCR was then performed as the second round. MiXCR, applied by TCRdb to the multiplex PCR reads, yields one record per CDR3 protein. The data contain hundreds of thousands of distinct CDR3 sequences, about a fifth of them singletons.

Sequencing input: peripheral blood. V is TRBV11-1 and J is TRBJ2-5, with D maybe TRBD2 (7 bases). This clonotype was obtained from a woman aged 18-35 years with stable Graves' hyperthyroidism. Some clones in this sample may be carry-over from other donors' samples. CDR3: CASSLDGTQGLQETQYF. The CDR3 region has the DNA TGTGCCAGCAGCTTAGACGGTACACAGGGACTACAAGAGACCCAGTACTTC.